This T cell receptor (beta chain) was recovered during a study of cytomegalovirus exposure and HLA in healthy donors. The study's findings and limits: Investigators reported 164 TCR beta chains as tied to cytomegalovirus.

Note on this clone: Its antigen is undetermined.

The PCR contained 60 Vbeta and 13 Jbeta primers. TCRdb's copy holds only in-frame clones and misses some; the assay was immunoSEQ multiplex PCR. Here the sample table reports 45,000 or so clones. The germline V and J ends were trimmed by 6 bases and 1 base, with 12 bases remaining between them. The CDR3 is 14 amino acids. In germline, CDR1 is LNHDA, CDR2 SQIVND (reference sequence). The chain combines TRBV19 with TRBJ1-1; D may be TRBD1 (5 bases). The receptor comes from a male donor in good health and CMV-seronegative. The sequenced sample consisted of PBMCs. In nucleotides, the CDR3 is TGTGCCAGTAGGACCATGGGGGGGAACACTGAAGCTTTCTTT. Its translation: CASRTMGGNTEAFF.